One sample yielded the 17 T cell receptor beta chains listed below, sequenced in a study of T-cell reconstitution after alpha-beta-depleted transplantation in children. Construction of the TCRbeta library involved unique molecular identifiers. One entry per CDR3 protein results from TCRdb running MiXCR on the PCR reads. This sample carries 700,000 to 850,000 distinct CDR3 sequences, roughly 15% of them seen once, and the ten largest clones take under 6%. The starting material was PBMCs, mostly from graft donor cells, obtained 360 days after TCRalphabeta/CD19-depleted stem cell transplant. Receptors were obtained from a male patient aged 10 to 17 who had a stem cell transplant for acute lymphoblastic leukemia, so the T cells may come from the graft donor.

Only a few counts were recorded for this clonotype. The V and J genes are TRBV12-3 or TRBV12-4 and TRBJ1-5; the D gene is possibly TRBD1 (5 bases). CDR3 length: 14 amino acids. V gave up 4 bases and J gave up 5 bases, with 12 bases separating them. CDR3 loop: CASSWGWGDQPQHF. Written as DNA, the CDR3 is TGTGCCAGCAGTTGGGGCTGGGGGGATCAGCCCCAGCATTTT.

This clonotype occurred many times. This sequence joins TRBV2 and TRBJ2-7, with no clear D. Germline values: CDR1 SNHLY, CDR2 FYNNEI. V was pared by 7 bases and J by 2 bases, with 12 bases between. There are 13 residues in the CDR3. Written as DNA, the CDR3 is TGTGCCAGCAAATACAGAATTACCTACGAGCAGTACTTC. As protein: CASKYRITYEQYF.

This clonotype appeared many times. The DNA of the CDR3 is TGCAGTGCTAGTCCAGGGGAGTACAATGAGCAGTTCTTC. Its translation is CSASPGEYNEQFF. The V gene is TRBV20-1, the J gene TRBJ2-1; D is possibly TRBD1 (6 bases). V lost 3 bases, J lost 4 bases, and 10 bases lay in between. CDR1 is DFQATT and CDR2 is SNEGSKA in the germline V gene (reference sequence). The CDR3 is made up of 13 amino acids.

The V gene is TRBV4-1, the J gene TRBJ2-3; 15 bases line up with TRBD2. V lost 4 bases, J lost 3 bases, and 8 bases stayed unmatched. Germline-derived CDR1 and CDR2 are MGHRA and YSYEKL. The CDR3 extends over 18 amino acids. CDR3: CASSLKEGLAGGTDTQYF. The CDR3 DNA reads as TGCGCCAGCAGCCTAAAGGAGGGACTAGCGGGAGGAACAGATACGCAGTATTTT.

This clonotype was picked up many times. V gene TRBV12-3 or TRBV12-4 combines with J gene TRBJ1-1; D gene uncertain. Between the trimmed V and J ends, which lost 6 bases and 0 bases, there was a span of 17 bases. This CDR3 contains 16 residues. The CDR3 sequence: CASSRWVTAVNTEAFF. The CDR3, as DNA: TGTGCCAGCAGCCGATGGGTCACAGCTGTGAACACTGAAGCTTTCTTT.

This clonotype has more than one count but fewer than ten. V usage is TRBV4-1 and J usage is TRBJ2-3; D perhaps matches TRBD2 (6 bases). The CDR3 contains 11 residues. Looked up from germline, CDR1 is MGHRA and CDR2 is YSYEKL. In DNA, the CDR3 is TGCGCTACACACGGGGGAGATACGCAGTATTTT. Its translation is CATHGGDTQYF.

This clonotype appeared a few times. The V gene is TRBV5-1, the J gene TRBJ2-3; D unclear. Between the trimmed V and J ends, which lost 0 bases and 0 bases, there was a span of 8 bases. This CDR3 spans 15 amino acids. The germline V gene encodes CDR1 SGHRS and CDR2 YFSETQ. The CDR3 spells CASSLDGSSTDTQYF. The DNA for the CDR3 is TGCGCCAGCAGCTTGGACGGATCTAGCACAGATACGCAGTATTTT.

The chain has TRBV2 and TRBJ2-1, with D perhaps assigned TRBD1 or TRBD2 (5 bases each). Deletions cut 10 bases from V and 6 bases from J, with 19 bases between. This CDR3 has 14 residues. Germline CDR1 and CDR2: SNHLY and FYNNEI. CDR3 sequence reads: CAIPGLTVGNEQFF. In nucleotides, the CDR3 is TGTGCCATCCCGGGGCTCACTGTCGGCAATGAGCAGTTCTTC.

Details on this clonotype: A much larger clone lies a single base off, so this may be a read error. This is likely a read error, given that the CDR3 carries no conserved phenylalanine or tryptophan at its end. The rearrangement uses TRBV20-1 and TRBJ2-2; unclear D gene. The V gene lost 3 bases and the J gene lost 2 bases, with 7 bases spanning the gap. CDR3 length equals 13 residues. Germline V gives CDR1 DFQATT, CDR2 SNEGSKA (reference sequence). The CDR3 nucleotides are TGCAGTGCTAGGGTCGTAAACACCGGGGAGCTGTTTCTT. The encoded protein is CSARVVNTGELFL.

The chain joins TRBV7-3 to TRBJ2-3; D unresolved. With 3 bases removed from V and 9 bases from J, the gap between germline ends came to 19 bases. Germline V lookup: CDR1 SGHTA, CDR2 FQGTGA. This CDR3 has 15 amino acids. The CDR3 region is CASSLSRSLSETQYF. The DNA of the CDR3 is TGTGCCAGCAGCTTGTCCCGGTCCCTCTCCGAAACGCAGTATTTT.

This clonotype appeared many times. The chain has TRBV12-3 or TRBV12-4 and TRBJ1-2, with D maybe TRBD1 (5 bases). The CDR3 consists of 14 residues. With 0 bases removed from V and 6 bases from J, the gap between germline ends came to 11 bases. The CDR3: CASSLASRANGYTF. As DNA, the CDR3 is TGTGCCAGCAGTTTAGCATCCAGGGCGAATGGCTACACCTTC.

This clonotype was counted between two and nine times. The chain is built from TRBV7-8 and TRBJ2-3, with unresolved D. The CDR3 covers 15 residues. V was clipped by 5 bases and J by 2 bases, with 14 bases between them. Per germline, CDR1 SGHVS and CDR2 FQNEAQ. CDR3 sequence: CASSNPIRATDTQYF. The CDR3 bases are TGTGCCAGCAGCAACCCGATTAGGGCCACAGATACGCAGTATTTT.

In this sample, this clonotype turned up many times. This chain joins TRBV5-1 and TRBJ1-4, with D perhaps matching TRBD1 (5 bases). The CDR3 is made up of 14 amino acids. The V gene lost 2 bases and the J gene lost 7 bases, with 12 bases spanning the gap. CDR1 is SGHRS and CDR2 is YFSETQ in the germline V gene. CDR3 DNA: TGCGCCAGCAGCTTTCGCAGGGAAGGTGAAAAACTGTTTTTT. This sequence encodes CASSFRREGEKLFF.

The gene calls are TRBV5-4 and TRBJ2-6; D is uncertain. Between the trimmed V and J ends, which lost 1 base and 0 bases, there was a span of 17 bases. Germline lookup yields CDR1 SGHNT and CDR2 YYREEE (reference sequence). The CDR3 is made up of 19 amino acids. The CDR3 sequence: CASSLSWAMIYSGANVLTF. CDR3 DNA: TGTGCCAGCAGCTTGAGTTGGGCGATGATCTACTCTGGGGCCAACGTCCTGACTTTC.

J is TRBJ2-7 and V is TRBV7-9, with D unresolved. CDR1 is SEHNR and CDR2 is FQNEAQ in the germline V gene (reference sequence). Trimming removed 4 bases at V and 2 bases at J, with 21 bases between. The CDR3 contains 17 residues. The DNA of the CDR3 is TGTGCCAGCAGCTCACCCCTCCTGGGAAAGCCTCCCTACGAGCAGTACTTC. Its protein is CASSSPLLGKPPYEQYF.

This chain joins TRBV11-2 and TRBJ1-2; unclear D gene. V was clipped by 4 bases and J by 4 bases, with 16 bases between them. The CDR3 has 15 residues. Germline V CDR1 and CDR2: SGHAT, FQNNGV. Here the CDR3 reads CASSSGGFGLYGYTF. The CDR3 DNA follows: TGTGCCAGCAGCTCTGGAGGGTTTGGGCTCTATGGCTACACCTTC.

In this sample, this clonotype turned up many times. The chain employs TRBV4-1 and TRBJ2-7; 14 bases agree with TRBD2. From germline, CDR1 is MGHRA and CDR2 YSYEKL. The V and J ends lost 0 bases and 3 bases, in that order; junction bases with no gene match: 4. The CDR3 sequence is 17 residues long. The CDR3 DNA follows: TGCGCCAGCAGCCAAGAGGGGGGACTAGCGGGAGACTACGAGCAGTACTTC. Translating gives CASSQEGGLAGDYEQYF.